This TCR beta chain comes out of a study of blood T cell repertoires in COVID-19. Study as a whole: Both acute and convalescent COVID-19 samples were obtained from the United States, Italy and Spain. In each case, the material was cDNA or gDNA derived from T cells, B-cell-depleted T cells, or PBMCs.

Generated by immunoSEQ multiplex PCR, the TCRdb table keeps only in-frame clones and is missing some. The sample carries fewer than 200,000 clones, around 76% recorded once. This clone was counted once. V was cut by 4 bases and J by 1 base, with 7 bases left in between. The CDR3 is 13 amino acids. The TCR sequence derives from a woman aged 50 to 60 with active or convalescent COVID-19. This rearrangement joins TRBV12-3 or TRBV12-4 to TRBJ1-1; D is unresolved. The specimen sequenced was peripheral blood. CDR3 sequence: CASSSLGNTEAFF. The CDR3 nucleotides are TGTGCCAGCAGTTCCCTCGGGAACACTGAAGCTTTCTTT.